This T cell receptor beta chain appears in the sequencing data of a study of cytomegalovirus exposure and HLA in healthy donors. Study context: A prior analysis found 100 million to 140 million unique TCR beta sequences from 170 million or so T cells. HLA-typed donors were the source of about 85 million unique TCRs, which an early data release held.

The PCR ran on 60 Vbeta and 13 Jbeta primers. Sequencing used immunoSEQ multiplex PCR; TCRdb keeps in-frame clones, though not all of them. The profile shows about 130,000 clones, approximately 69% of them singletons. The study, taken as a whole, reports: Later analysis placed DRB1 highest and HLA-C lowest in TCR association rates, which differed by HLA locus. What was likely a sequencing artifact was a cluster of highly shared sequence variants.

With regard to this clone: Its antigen is not identified.

Sequenced sample: PBMCs. This TCR was recovered from a man in his forties or fifties in good health and CMV-seropositive.

CDR3 coding DNA: TGCGCCAGCAGCTCTACTGGACAATCCTACGAGCAGTACTTC. This gives the protein CASSSTGQSYEQYF. The chain joins TRBV5-1 to TRBJ2-7; weak D call: TRBD1 (5 bases). V lost 3 bases and J 1 base, leaving 11 bases between the germline ends. Germline lookup yields CDR1 SGHRS and CDR2 YFSETQ. CDR3 length: 14 amino acids.